Listed below are T cell receptor beta chains from one sample, sequenced in a study of Graves' ophthalmopathy and Graves' hyperthyroidism. In TCRdb, the multiplex PCR reads were re-called with MiXCR into one record per CDR3 protein. The table shows 560,000 or so distinct CDR3 sequences, with 35% to 45% occurring only once. Sequencing input: peripheral blood or thyroid tissue (not recorded which). The receptors stem from an adult man with Graves' hyperthyroidism. Both conserved end residues are part of each CDR3. D genes are given only for firm matches. Expanded clones get a size class; other rows say once, few or many, or leave the size out.

j_gene	abundance	v_gene	d_gene	CDR3nt	CDR3aa
TRBJ1-5	many	TRBV20-1	TRBD1	TGCAGTGCTAGCGTGACAGGGGAGCCCCAGCATTTT	CSASVTGEPQHF
TRBJ2-1	NA	TRBV29-1	TRBD2	TGCAGCGTTGAACCGAATCTAGCGGCCAATGAGCAGTTCTTC	CSVEPNLAANEQFF
TRBJ2-5	NA	TRBV3-1	TRBD2	TGTGCCAGCAGCCAAGCGGTGGCGGGACTACAAGAGACCCAGTACTTC	CASSQAVAGLQETQYF
TRBJ2-2	many	TRBV12-3/TRBV12-4	TRBD1	TGTGCCAGCAGGCAGGGGGCCGGGGAGCTGTTTTTT	CASRQGAGELFF
TRBJ1-3	NA	TRBV29-1	NA	TGCAGCGTTGAAGACGAGGAGACCATATATTTT	CSVEDEETIYF
TRBJ1-5	many	TRBV7-8	TRBD1	TGTGCCAGCAGCTTAGAGGGAGACAGGGGGTTCTTTCAGCCCCAGCATTTT	CASSLEGDRGFFQPQHF
TRBJ2-7	NA	TRBV12-3/TRBV12-4	NA	TGTGCCAGCAGTGCTCGTGGTTCCCACGAGCAGTACTTC	CASSARGSHEQYF
TRBJ1-1	few	TRBV19	TRBD1	TGTGCCACCCGACCCACAGGACAGGGAAACACTGAAGCTTTCTTT	CATRPTGQGNTEAFF
TRBJ1-5	NA	TRBV5-8	NA	TGTGCCAGCAGTCATACAGGGAGCAATCAGCCCCAGCATTTT	CASSHTGSNQPQHF
TRBJ2-1	NA	TRBV7-9	NA	TGTGCCAGCAGAAGCTCCGGCCTGGCCTACAATGAGCAGTTCTTC	CASRSSGLAYNEQFF
TRBJ1-6	many	TRBV13	TRBD1	TGTGCCAGCAGCTTGGACAGGGGGTCGTATAATTCACCCCTCCACTTT	CASSLDRGSYNSPLHF
TRBJ1-3	few	TRBV28	TRBD1	TGTGCCAGCAGGGCACAGGGGTACTCTGGAAACACCATATATTTT	CASRAQGYSGNTIYF
TRBJ2-5	NA	TRBV20-1	NA	TGCAGTGCTAGCGGGTGGGGGGAGACCCAGTACTTC	CSASGWGETQYF
TRBJ1-1	NA	TRBV7-9	TRBD1	TGTGCCAGCAGCCACAACATAATCGGGACAGTACTCGAAGCTTTCTTT	CASSHNIIGTVLEAFF
TRBJ2-2	NA	TRBV5-1	NA	TGTGCCAGCAGCTTGAGGGGAGTAAGCGGGGAGCTGTTTTTT	CASSLRGVSGELFF
TRBJ2-5	many	TRBV28	NA	TGTGCCAGCAGTCACAGGGCTCGTTTCCAAGAGACCCAGTACTTC	CASSHRARFQETQYF
TRBJ1-1	many	TRBV12-3/TRBV12-4	NA	TGTGCCAGCAGCGGGGGGAGTGGTGGCACTGAAGCTTTCTTT	CASSGGSGGTEAFF
TRBJ1-2	NA	TRBV20-1	TRBD1	TGCAGTGCTTCGGGACAGGGAAGCGGCTACACCTTC	CSASGQGSGYTF
TRBJ2-7	many	TRBV28	NA	TGTGCCAGCAGTTTAGGCAGCCACGAGCAGTACTTC	CASSLGSHEQYF
TRBJ2-5	NA	TRBV25-1	NA	TGTGCCAGCAGTGAAGTGGAGACAGCAGACCAAGAGACCCAGTACTTC	CASSEVETADQETQYF
TRBJ1-6	many	TRBV20-1	NA	TGCAGTGCTAGAGATCAGGGAATGGCCTATAATTCACCCCTCCACTTT	CSARDQGMAYNSPLHF
TRBJ2-5	NA	TRBV7-2	TRBD2	TGTGCCAGCAGCACGACGAGCGGGACTAAACAAGAGACCCAGTACTTC	CASSTTSGTKQETQYF
TRBJ1-1	NA	TRBV7-9	NA	TGTGCCAGCAGTGCTTTCCCGGACGGGAACACTGAAGCTTTCTTT	CASSAFPDGNTEAFF
TRBJ1-2	NA	TRBV7-9	TRBD1	TGTGCCAGCAGCCGGGACAGGGGACGGAGCTATGGCTACACCTTC	CASSRDRGRSYGYTF
TRBJ2-5	once	TRBV12-3/TRBV12-4	TRBD2	TGTGCCAGCAGCGCCACTAGCGGGGCCCCGTCCCAGTACTTC	CASSATSGAPSQYF
TRBJ1-2	many	TRBV24-1	NA	TGTGCCACCCTTCCCGGGACCGGTGGCGGCTACACCTTC	CATLPGTGGGYTF